One sample yielded the 17 T cell receptor beta chains listed below, sequenced in a study of T cell responses to AZD1222 COVID-19 vaccine (dated by TCRdb to the early 2020s). The sample's time point, from its label and the paper: baseline before first vaccination. Library creation used the immunoSEQ multiplex PCR assay. TCRdb provides this immuneACCESS table in a form limited to in-frame rearrangements. Some clones are lacking; in checked studies, under half of them reflect an unresolved V gene, and why the rest are absent is not known. The sample records 95,000 to 150,000 clones, almost 95% of which are singletons. 1.5% to 2% of the sample rests with the top ten. Specimen: peripheral blood, collected on day 0 of AZD1222 vaccination. These TCRs come from an adult in good health.

DNA for the CDR3: TGTGCCAGCAGTGAAACACAAAATTCACCCCTCCACTTT. As protein: CASSETQNSPLHF. The J gene is TRBJ1-6, the V gene TRBV2; D is unresolved. V was pared by 2 bases and J by 7 bases, with 6 bases between. The CDR3 runs 13 residues. CDR1 and CDR2 (germline): SNHLY, FYNNEI.

Points on this clone: At one boundary the junction diverges from the germline segment, which might be a read error. This chain links TRBV7-7 with TRBJ2-2; no firm D call. The germline gives CDR1 SSHAT, CDR2 FNYEAQ (reference sequence). CDR3 size: 14 residues. This chain's CDR3 is CASSLTTNTGELFF. CDR3 coding DNA: TGTGCTAGCAGCTTAACGACGAACACCGGGGAGCTGTTTTTT.

This clone was recorded only once. This CDR3 is CASSSPDRVGTEAFF. The CDR3 nucleotides are TGTGCCAGCAGCTCCCCGGACAGGGTGGGCACTGAAGCTTTCTTT. The chain is built from TRBV7-2 and TRBJ1-1, with 8 bases lining up with TRBD1. This CDR3 comprises 15 residues. Germline lookup yields CDR1 SGHTA and CDR2 FQGNSA. Germline trimming cut 4 bases from V and 4 bases from J; bases unmatched to any gene: 8.

This clone appeared a few times. This sequence joins TRBV12-3 or TRBV12-4 and TRBJ1-2; D call uncertain. CDR3 length equals 13 residues. The V and J ends lost 4 bases and 7 bases respectively, with 13 bases between them. The CDR3 is CASSWEGTTGYTF. CDR3 bases: TGTGCCAGCAGTTGGGAGGGAACTACTGGCTACACCTTC.

This chain uses TRBV3-1 (or the pseudogene TRBV3-2) with TRBJ2-1, with D maybe TRBD2 (7 bases). Germline CDR1 reads LGHDT; CDR2 reads YNNKEL (reference sequence). The CDR3 runs 17 residues. The V and J ends lost 1 base and 5 bases respectively, with 18 bases between them. CDR3 sequence (DNA): TGTGCCAGCAGCCAAGTTTCTGCGGGGGCGCTGAACAATGAGCAGTTCTTC. This sequence encodes CASSQVSAGALNNEQFF.

V gene TRBV16 combines with J gene TRBJ2-3; either TRBD1 or TRBD2 may supply D (5 bases each). V lost 0 bases to trimming and J lost 2 bases, with 9 bases between them. CDR3 length equals 15 residues. Germline V gives CDR1 KGHSY, CDR2 FQNENV. CDR3 residues: CASSQSWGTTDTQYF. As DNA, the CDR3 is TGTGCCAGCAGCCAATCGTGGGGGACCACAGATACGCAGTATTTT.

The chain carries TRBV24-1 and TRBJ1-2; D remains unclear. Germline lookup yields CDR1 KGHDR and CDR2 SFDVKD. The CDR3 covers 13 residues. V dropped 12 bases and J dropped 4 bases, with 17 bases sitting between them. This chain's CDR3 is CAPQCVNLYGYTF. The CDR3 DNA is TGTGCCCCGCAATGCGTAAATCTCTATGGCTACACCTTC.

The rearrangement links TRBV7-3 to TRBJ2-3; D possibly matches TRBD1 or TRBD2 (5 bases each). The CDR3 is made up of 15 amino acids. Germline values: CDR1 SGHTA, CDR2 FQGTGA. V dropped 6 bases and J dropped 2 bases, with 15 bases sitting between them. CDR3 DNA sequence: TGTGCCAGCAGAGAAATCAGGGAGATCACAGATACGCAGTATTTT. It specifies CASREIREITDTQYF.

The J gene is TRBJ1-1, the V gene TRBV7-8, with 7 nucleotides matching TRBD1. Germline V gives CDR1 SGHVS, CDR2 FQNEAQ. The CDR3 runs to 14 residues. V dropped 5 bases and J dropped 3; count of bases not matched to a gene: 6. CDR3 residues: CASSDKGAYTEAFF. Here the CDR3 DNA reads TGTGCCAGCAGCGATAAGGGGGCCTACACTGAAGCTTTCTTT.

This sequence joins TRBV5-1 and TRBJ2-3; 8 bases fit TRBD1. With V trimmed by 3 bases and J by 5 bases, 5 bases remained unmatched. The CDR3 extends over 14 amino acids. Germline CDR1 reads SGHRS; CDR2 reads YFSETQ. As DNA, the CDR3 is TGCGCCAGCAGCTGGACAGGGCGCTTAGATACGCAGTATTTT. Encoded protein: CASSWTGRLDTQYF. Supplemented by reference TRBV5-1 and TRBJ2-3, the full variable domain reads KAGVTQTPRYLIKTRGQQVTLSCSPISGHRSVSWYQQTPGQGLQFLFEYFSETQRNKGNFPGRFSGRQFSNSRSEMNVSTLELGDSALYLCASSWTGRLDTQYFGPGTRLTVL.

This sequence joins TRBV14 and TRBJ2-1, with D perhaps TRBD1 (6 bases). V lost 4 bases and J lost 10, with 14 bases in between. This CDR3 has 13 amino acids. Germline values: CDR1 SGHDN, CDR2 FVKESK. In nucleotides, the CDR3 is TGTGCCAGCAGCCCCGGAGCAAGGGGGGAGCAGTTCTTC. Translating it yields CASSPGARGEQFF.

The chain carries TRBV2 and TRBJ1-1; tentatively, D is TRBD1 (5 bases). The CDR3 extends over 13 amino acids. The germline V and J ends were trimmed by 5 bases and 4 bases, with 11 bases remaining between them. CDR1 SNHLY and CDR2 FYNNEI come from the germline V gene. CDR3 amino acids: CASSLGEGTEAFF. CDR3 nucleotides: TGTGCCAGCAGTTTGGGGGAGGGCACTGAAGCTTTCTTT.

This clone has just one count. The chain couples TRBV5-8 to TRBJ1-2, with 9 bases aligning to TRBD1. The V gene end was trimmed by 4 bases and the J gene end by 3 bases; junction bases not matched to a gene: 7. The CDR3 runs 15 residues. CDR1 is SGHTS and CDR2 is YDEGEE in the germline V gene. As DNA, the CDR3 is TGTGCCAGCAGCCATCTAACAGGGGGCGACTATGGCTACACCTTC. It translates to CASSHLTGGDYGYTF.

This chain uses TRBV29-1 with TRBJ1-5; D perhaps matches TRBD1 (5 bases). The V gene's germline CDR1 is SQVTM and CDR2 ANQGSEA. This CDR3 contains 13 residues. V lost 8 bases, J lost 0 bases, and 11 bases lay in between. CDR3 nucleotide sequence: TGCAGCCCTGGGACGGATAGCAATCAGCCCCAGCATTTT. Amino acid sequence: CSPGTDSNQPQHF.

The genes are TRBV6-5 and TRBJ1-5; D is undetermined. The CDR3 runs to 13 residues. Germline V lookup: CDR1 MNHEY, CDR2 SVGAGI. V was trimmed by 0 bases and J by 5 bases, leaving 5 bases between them. This chain's CDR3 is CASSYSSDQPQHF. The CDR3 DNA reads as TGTGCCAGCAGTTACTCGAGTGATCAGCCCCAGCATTTT.

The V gene is TRBV6-2 or TRBV6-3, the J gene TRBJ2-7, with D hard to call. CDR3 size: 13 residues. Germline CDR1 is MNHEY and CDR2 is SVGEGT. V lost 5 bases, J lost 1 base, and 9 bases lay in between. CDR3 bases: TGTGCCAGCAGTCAACCGCCGTCCTACGAGCAGTACGTC. It yields the protein CASSQPPSYEQYV.

The chain carries TRBV5-1 and TRBJ2-7; the match to TRBD1 covers 7 bases. The CDR3 length is 15 residues. J was trimmed by 2 bases and V by 4 bases; bases with no gene match: 9. CDR1 and CDR2 from the germline V gene are SGHRS and YFSETQ. CDR3 sequence: CASSTTGISPYEQYF. The CDR3 DNA reads TGCGCCAGCAGCACGACAGGGATATCTCCCTACGAGCAGTACTTC.